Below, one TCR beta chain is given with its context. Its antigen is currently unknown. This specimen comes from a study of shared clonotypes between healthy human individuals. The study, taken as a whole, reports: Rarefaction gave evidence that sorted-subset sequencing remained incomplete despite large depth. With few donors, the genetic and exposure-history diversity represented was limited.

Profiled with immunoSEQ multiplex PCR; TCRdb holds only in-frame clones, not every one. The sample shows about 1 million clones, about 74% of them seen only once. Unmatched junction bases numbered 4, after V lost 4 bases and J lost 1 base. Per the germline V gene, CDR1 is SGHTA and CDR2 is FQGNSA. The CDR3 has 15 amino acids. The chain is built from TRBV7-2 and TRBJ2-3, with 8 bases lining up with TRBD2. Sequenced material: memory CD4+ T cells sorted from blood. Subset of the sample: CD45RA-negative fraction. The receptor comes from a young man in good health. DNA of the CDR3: TGTGCCAGCAGCTCGGGGGGGCTCCGCACAGATACGCAGTATTTT. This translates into CASSSGGLRTDTQYF.